This is a list of T cell receptor beta chains from one sample in a study of technical replicates of blood from several donors. Sequenced by immunoSEQ multiplex PCR; TCRdb stores in-frame clones only, minus some. Of 8,500 to 13,000 clones listed, around 94% are singletons. The specimen sequenced was PBMCs. These receptors were taken from a human donor in good health. Each CDR3 is given with its conserved first and last residue. The D gene is left open where the match is weak. A row's size may be missing; if present it is once, few, many or a size class.

d_call j_call clone_size cdr3_length v_call cdr3_nt cdr3_aa
- TRBJ2-7 - 13 TRBV29-1 TGCAGCGTTGAGGCAGGGTATCGCTACGAGCAGTACTTC CSVEAGYRYEQYF
- TRBJ2-7 - 14 TRBV11-1 TGTGCCAGCGGGCTAGGACTCAAAGCGTACGAGCAGTACTTC CASGLGLKAYEQYF
TRBD2 TRBJ2-7 - 14 TRBV10-1 TGCGCCAGCAGTGAGGGACTAGCGGGTTACGAGCAGTACTTC CASSEGLAGYEQYF
TRBD1 TRBJ1-2 once 15 TRBV6-1 TGTGCCAGCAGTCGGGACAGGGGGCGCAACTATGGCTACACCTTC CASSRDRGRNYGYTF
TRBD2 TRBJ2-1 - 15 TRBV19 TGTGCCAGTAGTTCCCAAGCGGGAGCGGGCAATGAGCAGTTCTTC CASSSQAGAGNEQFF
- TRBJ2-7 - 11 TRBV30 TGTGCCTGGAGTGAGGGAGTCGAGCAGTACTTC CAWSEGVEQYF
- TRBJ2-5 - 15 TRBV5-1 TGCGCCAGCAGCCCCTCCCAGGGAGGTCAAGAGACCCAGTACTTC CASSPSQGGQETQYF
- TRBJ1-2 - 13 TRBV7-2 TGTGCCAGCAGCCTGGACAGTAACTATGGCTACACCTTC CASSLDSNYGYTF
- TRBJ2-3 - 15 TRBV7-3 TGTGCCAGCAGCCGCGCCGCAACCCGCACAGATACGCAGTATTTT CASSRAATRTDTQYF
TRBD2 TRBJ2-2 - 16 TRBV5-6 TGTGCCAGCAGCTTTAGAACTAGCGGGAGCGCCGGGGAGCTGTTTTTT CASSFRTSGSAGELFF
TRBD1 TRBJ2-7 - 15 TRBV13 TGTGCCAGCAGCCCCCGGACAGGGAGTGACTACGAGCAGTACTTC CASSPRTGSDYEQYF
- TRBJ2-5 - 12 TRBV11-2 TGTGCCAGCAGCGTGAGTCAAGAGACCCAGTACTTC CASSVSQETQYF
- TRBJ2-3 - 14 TRBV6-1 TGTGCCAGTCGCCTAGGGGGACCCGGGGATACGCAGTATTTT CASRLGGPGDTQYF
TRBD1 TRBJ2-7 - 15 TRBV7-2 TGTGCCAGCAGCTTAGGACAGGGGGTTTCCTACGAGCAGTACTTC CASSLGQGVSYEQYF
- TRBJ2-7 - 14 TRBV5-1 TGCGCCAGCAGCCGTGGGGGCGACTCCTACGAGCAGTACTTC CASSRGGDSYEQYF
TRBD1 TRBJ2-7 - 14 TRBV27 TGTGCCAGCAGGGACCAGGGGGCGGGCTACGAGCAGTACTTC CASRDQGAGYEQYF
- TRBJ1-1 - 19 TRBV5-8 TGTGCCAGCAGCTTACTGAAGGGGGGGCTCGCCCGGACGAACACTGAAGCTTTCTTT CASSLLKGGLARTNTEAFF
- TRBJ1-5 - 13 TRBV2 TGTGCCAGCAGGGTGGAGGGCAATCAGCCCCAGCATTTT CASRVEGNQPQHF
TRBD1 TRBJ2-7 - 15 TRBV5-1 TGCGCCAGCAGCGTTGCTCCGGGACAGGGTTACCAGCAGTACTTC CASSVAPGQGYQQYF
TRBD1 TRBJ1-1 once 15 TRBV4-1 TGCGCCAGCAGCCACCGGGACAGGGGGGGTACTGAAGCTTTCTTT CASSHRDRGGTEAFF
- TRBJ2-7 - 11 TRBV30 TGTGCCTGGGGTGACAGCTACGAGCAGTACTTC CAWGDSYEQYF
TRBD1 TRBJ2-7 - 11 TRBV10-2 TGCGCCAGCATCGGGGACAGGGCAGGTTTCTTC CASIGDRAGFF
- TRBJ2-3 - 12 TRBV9 TGTGCCAGCAGCGTGATAGCAGATACGCAGTATTTT CASSVIADTQYF
TRBD2 TRBJ2-7 few 16 TRBV5-1 TGCGCCAGCAGCTTGCACACTAGCGGGACTGTTTACGAGCAGTACTTC CASSLHTSGTVYEQYF
- TRBJ1-1 - 12 TRBV7-8 TGTGCCAGCAGACAAGACAGTGCTGAAGCTTTCTTT CASRQDSAEAFF
TRBD1 TRBJ1-1 - 14 TRBV28 TGTGCCAGCAGCCACAGGGGGGTCCAGGGTCAAGCTTTCTTT CASSHRGVQGQAFF
- TRBJ2-7 - 15 TRBV5-1 TGCGCCAGCAGCTTGGATCTAGTTCTGTCAGACGAGCAGTACTTC CASSLDLVLSDEQYF
- TRBJ1-1 - 13 TRBV5-4 TGTGCCGTATCTCGCCAGGGGTACCCTGAAGCTTTCTTT CAVSRQGYPEAFF
TRBD1 TRBJ1-2 - 14 TRBV7-9 TGTGCCAGCAGCTTATCGACAGGGACTCGAGGCTACACCTTC CASSLSTGTRGYTF
- TRBJ1-1 - 15 TRBV5-1 TGCGCCAGCAGCCAGAATGAGGGGGGGAGCACTGAAGCTTTCTTT CASSQNEGGSTEAFF
TRBD1 TRBJ2-2 - 15 TRBV5-1 TGCGCCAGCAGCGACAGGACAGGAGGTACCGGGGAGCTGTTTTTT CASSDRTGGTGELFF
TRBD2 TRBJ2-1 - 17 TRBV7-2 TGTGCCAGCAGCCCACGACCCCCGGGACTAGGCCTTTATGAGCAGTTCTTC CASSPRPPGLGLYEQFF
TRBD2 TRBJ2-1 - 15 TRBV7-3 TGTGCCAGCAGCTTAAATAGCGGGACATACAATGAGCAGTTCTTC CASSLNSGTYNEQFF
TRBD1 TRBJ2-2 few 17 TRBV19 TGTGCCAGTAGCAATGGCCCCGGGACAGCGAACACCGGGGAGCTGTTTTTT CASSNGPGTANTGELFF
- TRBJ2-6 - 14 TRBV27 TGTGCCAGCAGTATTAGCTCTGGGGCCAACGTCCTGACTTTC CASSISSGANVLTF
TRBD1 TRBJ1-2 - 14 TRBV5-6 TGTGCCAGCAGCTTGGGGACAGGGGGTGATGGCTACACCTTC CASSLGTGGDGYTF
TRBD1 TRBJ2-1 - 15 TRBV13 TGTGCCAGCAGCTTACCCGCCGACAGGGTCAATGAGCAGTTCTTC CASSLPADRVNEQFF
- TRBJ2-5 - 12 TRBV30 TGTGCCTGGAGTTTGCAGGGAGAGACCCAGTACTTC CAWSLQGETQYF
- TRBJ2-2 - 13 TRBV5-1 TGCGCCAGCAGTTCGTTAAGCGCCGGGGAGCTGTTTTTT CASSSLSAGELFF
- TRBJ2-3 - 16 TRBV11-3 TGTGCCAGCAGCTTAGGCCGGGACACATTCACAGATACGCAGTATTTT CASSLGRDTFTDTQYF